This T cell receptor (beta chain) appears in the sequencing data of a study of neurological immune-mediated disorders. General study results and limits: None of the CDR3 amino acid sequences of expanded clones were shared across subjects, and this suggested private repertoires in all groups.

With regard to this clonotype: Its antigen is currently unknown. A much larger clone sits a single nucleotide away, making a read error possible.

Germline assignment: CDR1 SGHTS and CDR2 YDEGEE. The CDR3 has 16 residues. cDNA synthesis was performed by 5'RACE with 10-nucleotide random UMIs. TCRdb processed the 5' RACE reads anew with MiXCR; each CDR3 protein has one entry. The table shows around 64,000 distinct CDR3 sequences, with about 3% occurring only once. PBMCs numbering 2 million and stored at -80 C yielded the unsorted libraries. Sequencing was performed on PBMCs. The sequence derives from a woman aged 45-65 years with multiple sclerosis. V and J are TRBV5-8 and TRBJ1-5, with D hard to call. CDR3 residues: CASSLTDGVSNQPQNF. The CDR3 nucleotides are TGTGCCAGCAGCTTGACGGACGGAGTCAGCAATCAGCCCCAGAATTTT.